This passage covers 10 T cell receptor beta chains from one sample sequenced in a study of T cell changes during pregnancy in multiple sclerosis. Generated by immunoSEQ multiplex PCR, the TCRdb table keeps only in-frame clones and is missing some. Of over 20,000 clones listed, about 90% were seen once; the top ten hold 0.55% to 0.7%. The source was CD4+ T cells from peripheral blood mononuclear cells, collected in the third trimester of pregnancy. The receptors come from a female donor in good health, enrolled as a control in a pregnancy study.

V is TRBV5-1 and J is TRBJ2-1; 7 nucleotides match TRBD1. The CDR3 runs to 14 residues. The V and J ends lost 4 bases and 2 bases, in that order; junction bases with no gene match: 3. Germline CDR1 and CDR2: SGHRS and YFSETQ. The CDR3 DNA sequence: TGCGCCAGCAGCACCGGACAGGCCTACAATGAGCAGTTCTTC. The encoded protein is CASSTGQAYNEQFF.

J is TRBJ2-7 and V is TRBV7-2; D is uncertain. This CDR3 spans 12 amino acids. In germline, CDR1 is SGHTA, CDR2 FQGNSA. The V and J ends lost 5 bases and 6 bases respectively, with 11 bases between them. As DNA, the CDR3 is TGTGCCAGCAGCCTAGTGAGGCTCGAGCAGTACTTC. Translating it yields CASSLVRLEQYF.

The rearrangement uses TRBV10-3 and TRBJ2-7, with 7 bases that match TRBD1. There are 14 residues in the CDR3. Trimming at V came to 7 bases and at J to 3 bases, leaving 9 bases not matched to a gene. CDR1 is ENHRY and CDR2 is SYGVKD in the germline V gene. The CDR3 DNA reads as TGTGCCATCACTCAGGGACAGCCGATCTACGAGCAGTACTTC. It specifies CAITQGQPIYEQYF.

This clone showed up just once. The CDR3 here is CASSSGRGVDEKLFF. The CDR3 DNA reads TGTGCCAGCAGTTCAGGACGGGGGGTCGATGAAAAACTGTTTTTT. The chain combines TRBV28 with TRBJ1-4, with a weak D call TRBD1 (5 bases). Trimming took off 4 bases at V and 6 bases at J, with 15 bases between the two ends. Germline V CDR1 and CDR2: MDHEN, SYDVKM. This CDR3 is 15 amino acids long.

This chain uses TRBV7-9 with TRBJ2-3; 8 bases align to TRBD2. The CDR3 has 16 amino acids. Germline-derived CDR1 and CDR2 are SEHNR and FQNEAQ (reference sequence). V lost 0 bases, J lost 5 bases, and 7 bases stayed unmatched. For the CDR3, the DNA is TGTGCCAGCAGCTTAGCATTCGGGGGGGCCAGAGATACGCAGTATTTT. It yields the protein CASSLAFGGARDTQYF.

The chain employs TRBV5-6 and TRBJ2-7; 8 bases are a match to TRBD2. The CDR3 has 17 amino acids. Germline V gene data show CDR1 as SGHDT and CDR2 as YYEEEE. V was pared by 7 bases and J by 5 bases, with 20 bases of the junction left unmatched. CDR3 loop: CASLKGELRLALNEQYF. Written as DNA, the CDR3 is TGTGCCAGCCTCAAGGGGGAATTAAGACTAGCGCTCAACGAGCAGTACTTC.

This clone occurred once. The chain is built from TRBV23-1 and TRBJ2-5; 8 bases agree with TRBD1. The assigned J gene may be wrong: the sequence end matches TRBJ2-7 better. TRBV23-1 is an open reading frame, and its role is uncertain. The CDR3 sequence is 15 residues long. CDR3 coding DNA: TGCGCCAGCAGGGACCGGACAGGGATATCCTACGAGCAGTACTTC. As protein: CASRDRTGISYEQYF.

The rearrangement uses TRBV19 and TRBJ2-2; D may be TRBD2 (5 bases). The V end was cut by 6 bases, the J end by 3 bases, with 20 bases between. The length of the CDR3 is 17 residues. The germline CDR1 and CDR2 sequences are LNHDA and SQIVND (reference sequence). The CDR3 loop is CASRRTGAAWDTGELFF. The CDR3 nucleotides are TGTGCCAGTAGACGGACTGGAGCCGCATGGGACACCGGGGAGCTGTTTTTT.

The V call is TRBV5-1, the J call TRBJ2-5; 8 bases map to TRBD2. J lost 5 bases, V lost 1 base, and 10 bases had no gene match. CDR1 SGHRS and CDR2 YFSETQ come from the germline V gene. The CDR3 sequence is 16 residues long. Written as DNA, the CDR3 is TGCGCCAGCAGCTTGAGTACAGCGGGAGCGAGTGAGACCCAGTACTTC. Protein sequence: CASSLSTAGASETQYF.

This sequence joins TRBV4-1 and TRBJ2-2; D ambiguous. The CDR3 length is 14 residues. From germline, CDR1 is MGHRA and CDR2 YSYEKL. The V end was cut by 1 base, the J end by 1 base, with 4 bases between. CDR3 sequence: CASSQALNTGELFF. CDR3 DNA sequence: TGCGCCAGCAGCCAAGCCCTGAACACCGGGGAGCTGTTTTTT.